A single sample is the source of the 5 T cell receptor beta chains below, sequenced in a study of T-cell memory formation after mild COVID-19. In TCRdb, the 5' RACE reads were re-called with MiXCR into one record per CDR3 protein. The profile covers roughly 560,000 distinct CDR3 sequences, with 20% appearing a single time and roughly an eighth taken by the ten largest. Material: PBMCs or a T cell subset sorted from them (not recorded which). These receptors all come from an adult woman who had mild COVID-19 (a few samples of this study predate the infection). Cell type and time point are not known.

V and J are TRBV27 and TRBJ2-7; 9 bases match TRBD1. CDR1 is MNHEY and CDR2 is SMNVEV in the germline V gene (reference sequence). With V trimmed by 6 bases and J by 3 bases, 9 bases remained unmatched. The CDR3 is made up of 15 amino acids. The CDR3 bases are TGTGCCAGCAGCAAGGGACAGGGAGGCCTCTACGAGCAGTACTTC. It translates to CASSKGQGGLYEQYF.

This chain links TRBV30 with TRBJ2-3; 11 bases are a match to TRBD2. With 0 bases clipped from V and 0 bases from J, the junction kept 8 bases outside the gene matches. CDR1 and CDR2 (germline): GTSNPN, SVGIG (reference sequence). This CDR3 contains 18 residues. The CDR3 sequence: CAWSVLAGAAASTDTQYF. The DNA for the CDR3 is TGTGCCTGGAGTGTACTAGCGGGGGCCGCCGCTAGCACAGATACGCAGTATTTT.

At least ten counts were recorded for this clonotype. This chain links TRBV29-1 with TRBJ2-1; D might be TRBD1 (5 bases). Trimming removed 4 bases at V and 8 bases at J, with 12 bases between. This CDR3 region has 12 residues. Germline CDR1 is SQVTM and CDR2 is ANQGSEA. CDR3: CSVAPQGDEQFF. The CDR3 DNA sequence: TGCAGCGTTGCCCCCCAGGGCGATGAGCAGTTCTTC.

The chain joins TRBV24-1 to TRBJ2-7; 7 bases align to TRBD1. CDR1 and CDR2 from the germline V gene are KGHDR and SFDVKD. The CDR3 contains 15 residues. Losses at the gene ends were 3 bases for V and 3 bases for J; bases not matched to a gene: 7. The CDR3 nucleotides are TGTGCCACCAGTGATAGGAGGACAGGCGGCTACGAGCAGTACTTC. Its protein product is CATSDRRTGGYEQYF.

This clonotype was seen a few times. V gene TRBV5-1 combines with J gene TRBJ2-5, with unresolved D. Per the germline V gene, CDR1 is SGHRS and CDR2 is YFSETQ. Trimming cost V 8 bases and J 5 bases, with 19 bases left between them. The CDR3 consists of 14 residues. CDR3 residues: CASQPWPEGETQYF. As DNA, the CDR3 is TGCGCCAGTCAACCCTGGCCCGAAGGGGAGACCCAGTACTTC.